The rows below give T cell receptor beta chains drawn from one sample of a study of T cells in Graves' hyperthyroidism and ophthalmopathy. MiXCR, run by TCRdb on the multiplex PCR reads, gives a single entry per CDR3 protein. The sample yields about 290,000 distinct CDR3 sequences, about a sixth seen once. What was sequenced was blood. The source of these receptors is an older woman with Graves' ophthalmopathy. CDR3s include the opening cysteine and the closing phenylalanine or tryptophan. A D gene is named only where the DNA matches it firmly. The size entry is marked missing in some rows and otherwise reads once, few, many or a size class.

J | V | size | D | DNA | CDR3
TRBJ1-5 | TRBV20-1 | many | - | TGCAGTGCCCCTCGACAGGATTCTCAGCCCCAGCATTTT | CSAPRQDSQPQHF
TRBJ1-5 | TRBV10-3 | many | - | TGTGCCATCAGTGAGTCTACGGCAAATCAGCCCCAGCATTTT | CAISESTANQPQHF
TRBJ2-1 | TRBV7-9 | - | - | TGTGCCAGCAGCTATCCTTTCCCCTCCTACAATGAGCAGTTCTTC | CASSYPFPSYNEQFF
TRBJ2-3 | TRBV6-1 | many | TRBD2 | TGTGCCAGCTGCACGACTAGCGGGGGCGGTACGCAGTATTTT | CASCTTSGGGTQYF
TRBJ1-1 | TRBV16 | - | - | TGTGCCAGCAGCCCTCGGGGGCCGCAGAACACTGAAGCTTTCTTT | CASSPRGPQNTEAFF
TRBJ1-2 | TRBV5-4 | few | - | TGTGCCAGCAGCTTGATTGGGGGTGGCTATGGCTACACCTTC | CASSLIGGGYGYTF
TRBJ1-3 | TRBV28 | - | - | TGTGCCAGCAGTAATTACCCCCTCGGGACCTCTGGAAACACCATATATTTT | CASSNYPLGTSGNTIYF
TRBJ2-1 | TRBV9 | few | TRBD2 | TGTGCCAGCAGCGCTAGCGGCCCTTCCTACAATGAGCAGTTCTTC | CASSASGPSYNEQFF
TRBJ2-5 | TRBV7-9 | many | - | TGTGCCAGCAGCTTAGGACTGAAGACCCAGTACTTC | CASSLGLKTQYF
TRBJ2-2 | TRBV5-4 | - | - | TGCGCCAGCAGCCAAGATTTAGGGTACCGGGAGCTGTTTTTT | CASSQDLGYRELFF
TRBJ2-7 | TRBV19 | - | TRBD1 | TGTGCCAGTAGCGTAGCTGGGACAGGGGGATTACACGAGCAGTACTTC | CASSVAGTGGLHEQYF
TRBJ1-1 | TRBV18 | many | TRBD1 | TGTGCCAGCTCCCTTAGGACAGGGAGAATCACTGAAGCTTTCTTT | CASSLRTGRITEAFF
TRBJ2-1 | TRBV5-1 | - | - | TGCGCCAGCAGCTTCTCGCGGGCCTACAATGAGCAGTTCTTC | CASSFSRAYNEQFF
TRBJ2-2 | TRBV5-1 | many | TRBD1 | TGCGCCAGCTCTACCGGGACAGCGAACACCGGGGAGCTGTTTTTT | CASSTGTANTGELFF
TRBJ1-5 | TRBV5-8 | many | - | TGTGCCAGCAGCCCAAGGGCATCCTCTCGCAATCAGCCCCAGCATTTT | CASSPRASSRNQPQHF
TRBJ2-3 | TRBV11-2 | many | TRBD2 | TGTGCCAGCAGCTTCGGCGGGGGGGCAACCACAGATACGCAGTATTTT | CASSFGGGATTDTQYF
TRBJ2-7 | TRBV12-3/TRBV12-4 | many | - | TGTGCCACCCGGGGCTACTACGAGCAGTACTTC | CATRGYYEQYF
TRBJ1-3 | TRBV7-2 | many | - | TGTGCCAGCAGCTTAGTTGGGACAACCGATTTT | CASSLVGTTDF